This T cell receptor beta chain was captured by sequencing in a study of blood T cell repertoires in COVID-19. Study summary: COVID-19 samples from acute and convalescent phases originated in the United States, Italy and Spain. The cDNA or gDNA used as material had been derived from T cells, B-cell-depleted T cells, or PBMCs.

In the authors' methods: Estimates of nucleated cell counts were drawn from the amplification of reference gene primers. TCRdb's table, derived via immunoSEQ multiplex PCR, lists solely in-frame clones and lacks some. The V and J calls and clone size were taken over from that table, and D and trimming were inferred from the DNA. The sample holds more than 150,000 clones; over 80% are singletons and the top ten take under 3.5%. The sequenced sample consisted of peripheral blood. The source of this sequence is a woman aged 55-69 years with acute or convalescent COVID-19.

The CDR3, as DNA: TGTGCCAGCAGCTGGGAGGGCTATGGCTACACCTTC. This codes for CASSWEGYGYTF. V is TRBV7-9 and J is TRBJ1-2, with unresolved D. This CDR3 has 12 amino acids. Between the trimmed V and J ends, which lost 4 bases and 4 bases, there was a span of 7 bases. The germline gives CDR1 SEHNR, CDR2 FQNEAQ (reference sequence). Full variable domain (rest looked up from reference TRBV7-9 and TRBJ1-2): DTGVSQNPRHKITKRGQNVTFRCDPISEHNRLYWYRQTLGQGPEFLTYFQNEAQLEKSRLLSDRFSAERPKGSFSTLEIQRTEQGDSAMYLCASSWEGYGYTFGSGTRLTVV.